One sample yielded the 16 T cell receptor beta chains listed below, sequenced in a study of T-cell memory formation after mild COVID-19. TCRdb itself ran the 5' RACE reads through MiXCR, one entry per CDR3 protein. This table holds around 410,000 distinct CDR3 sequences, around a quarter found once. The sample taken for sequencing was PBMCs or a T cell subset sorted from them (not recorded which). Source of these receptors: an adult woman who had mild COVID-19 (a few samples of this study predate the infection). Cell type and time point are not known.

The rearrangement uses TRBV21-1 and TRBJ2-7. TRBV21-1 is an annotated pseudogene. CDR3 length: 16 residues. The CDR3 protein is CASSNVASSLNYEQYF. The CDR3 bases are TGTGCCAGCAGCAATGTGGCCTCGTCCTTGAACTACGAGCAGTACTTC.

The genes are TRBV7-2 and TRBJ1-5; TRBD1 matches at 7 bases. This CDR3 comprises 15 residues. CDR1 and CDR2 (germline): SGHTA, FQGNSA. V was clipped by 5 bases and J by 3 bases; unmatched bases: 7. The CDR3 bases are TGTGCCAGCAGCCCCGGGACAGTGATCAATCAGCCCCAGCATTTT. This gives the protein CASSPGTVINQPQHF.

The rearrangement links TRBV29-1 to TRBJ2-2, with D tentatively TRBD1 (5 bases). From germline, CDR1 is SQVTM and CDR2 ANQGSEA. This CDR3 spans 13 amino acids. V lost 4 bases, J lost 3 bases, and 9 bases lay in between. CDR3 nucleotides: TGCAGCGTTGCAGGGTGGGACACCGGGGAGCTGTTTTTT. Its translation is CSVAGWDTGELFF.

In DNA form, the CDR3 reads TGCAGTGCTAGAGATCTCGGACGCGGCGACAATGAGCAGTTCTTC. Translation: CSARDLGRGDNEQFF. J is TRBJ2-1 and V is TRBV20-1; D uncertain. The V gene's germline CDR1 is DFQATT and CDR2 SNEGSKA (reference sequence). Trimming cost V 0 bases and J 5 bases, with 14 bases left between them. The CDR3 totals 15 residues.

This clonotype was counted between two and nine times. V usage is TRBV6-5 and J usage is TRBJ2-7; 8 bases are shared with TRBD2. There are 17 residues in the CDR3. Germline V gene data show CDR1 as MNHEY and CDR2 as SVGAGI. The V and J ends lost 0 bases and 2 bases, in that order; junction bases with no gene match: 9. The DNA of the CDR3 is TGTGCCAGCAGTTACTCAGCGGGAGCGACGGGGCCCTACGAGCAGTACTTC. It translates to CASSYSAGATGPYEQYF.

The CDR3 loop reads CASSLGQGDNEQFF. As DNA, the CDR3 is TGCGCCAGCAGCCTCGGACAGGGGGACAATGAGCAGTTCTTC. The chain couples TRBV5-1 to TRBJ2-1, with 10 bases lining up with TRBD1. Per the germline V gene, CDR1 is SGHRS and CDR2 is YFSETQ. The CDR3 sequence is 14 residues long. The V gene end was trimmed by 4 bases and the J gene end by 5 bases; junction bases not matched to a gene: 3. The variable domain in full, completed from reference TRBV5-1 and TRBJ2-1, reads KAGVTQTPRYLIKTRGQQVTLSCSPISGHRSVSWYQQTPGQGLQFLFEYFSETQRNKGNFPGRFSGRQFSNSRSEMNVSTLELGDSALYLCASSLGQGDNEQFFGPGTRLTVL.

CDR3 protein: CASKRGQNTEAFF. CDR3 nucleotides: TGTGCCAGCAAAAGGGGGCAGAACACTGAAGCTTTCTTT. J is TRBJ1-1 and V is TRBV2; TRBD1 matches at 7 bases. This CDR3 comprises 13 residues. Germline CDR1 is SNHLY and CDR2 is FYNNEI. With 7 bases clipped from V and 1 base from J, the junction kept 3 bases outside the gene matches.

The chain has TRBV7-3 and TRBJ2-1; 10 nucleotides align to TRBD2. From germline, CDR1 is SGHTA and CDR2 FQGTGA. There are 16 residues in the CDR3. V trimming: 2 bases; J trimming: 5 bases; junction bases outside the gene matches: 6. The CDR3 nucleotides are TGTGCCAGCAGCTTAGGGATAGCGGGAGGCGACAATGAGCAGTTCTTC. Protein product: CASSLGIAGGDNEQFF. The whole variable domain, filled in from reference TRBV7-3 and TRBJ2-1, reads GAGVSQTPSNKVTEKGKYVELRCDPISGHTALYWYRQSLGQGPEFLIYFQGTGAADDSGLPNDRFFAVRPEGSVSTLKIQRTERGDSAVYLCASSLGIAGGDNEQFFGPGTRLTVL.

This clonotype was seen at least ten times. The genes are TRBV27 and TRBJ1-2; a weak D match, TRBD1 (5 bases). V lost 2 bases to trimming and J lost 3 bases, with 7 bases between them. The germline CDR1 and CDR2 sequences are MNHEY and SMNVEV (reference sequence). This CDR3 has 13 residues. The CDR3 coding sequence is TGTGCCAGCAGTTTAGGGGCAGACTATGGCTACACCTTC. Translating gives CASSLGADYGYTF.

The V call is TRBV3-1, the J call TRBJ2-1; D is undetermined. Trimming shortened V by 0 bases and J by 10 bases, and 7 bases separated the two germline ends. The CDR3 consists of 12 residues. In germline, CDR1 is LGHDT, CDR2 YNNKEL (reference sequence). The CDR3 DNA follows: TGTGCCAGCAGCCAAGAGGATGAAGAGCAGTTCTTC. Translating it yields CASSQEDEEQFF.

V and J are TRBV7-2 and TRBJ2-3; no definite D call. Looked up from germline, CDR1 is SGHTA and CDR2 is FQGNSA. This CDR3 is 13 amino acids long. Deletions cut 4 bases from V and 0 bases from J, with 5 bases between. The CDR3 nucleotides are TGTGCCAGCAGCTCATTTAGCACAGATACGCAGTATTTT. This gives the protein CASSSFSTDTQYF.

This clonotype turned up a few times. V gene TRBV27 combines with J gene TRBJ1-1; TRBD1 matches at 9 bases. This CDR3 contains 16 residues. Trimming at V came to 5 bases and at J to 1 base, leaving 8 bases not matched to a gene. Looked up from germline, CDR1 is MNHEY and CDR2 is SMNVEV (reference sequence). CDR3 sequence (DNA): TGTGCCAGCAGTCCGGACAGGGGTACGGGGAACACTGAAGCTTTCTTT. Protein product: CASSPDRGTGNTEAFF.

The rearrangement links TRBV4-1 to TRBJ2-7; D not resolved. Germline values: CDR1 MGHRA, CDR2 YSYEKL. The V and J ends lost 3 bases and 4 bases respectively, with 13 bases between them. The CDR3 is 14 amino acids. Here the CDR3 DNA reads TGCGCCAGCAGCCAGAGGTCAAACCTTTACGAGCAGTACTTC. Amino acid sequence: CASSQRSNLYEQYF.

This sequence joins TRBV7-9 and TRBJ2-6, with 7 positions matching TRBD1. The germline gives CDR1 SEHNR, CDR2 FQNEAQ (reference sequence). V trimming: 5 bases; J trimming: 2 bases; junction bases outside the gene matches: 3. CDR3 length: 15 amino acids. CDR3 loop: CASSPGQAGANVLTF. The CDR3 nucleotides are TGTGCCAGCAGCCCAGGACAGGCTGGGGCCAACGTCCTGACTTTC.

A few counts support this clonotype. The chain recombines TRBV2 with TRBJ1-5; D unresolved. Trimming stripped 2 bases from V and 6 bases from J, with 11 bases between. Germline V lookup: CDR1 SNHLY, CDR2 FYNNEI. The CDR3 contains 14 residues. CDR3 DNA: TGTGCCAGCAGTGAAAATAGAGGGAGTCAGCCCCAGCATTTT. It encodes CASSENRGSQPQHF.

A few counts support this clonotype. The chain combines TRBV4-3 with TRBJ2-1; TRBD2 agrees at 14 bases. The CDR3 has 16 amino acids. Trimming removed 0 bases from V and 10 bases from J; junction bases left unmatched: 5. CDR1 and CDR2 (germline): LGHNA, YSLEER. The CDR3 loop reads CASSQEGLAGVGEQFF. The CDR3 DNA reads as TGCGCCAGCAGCCAAGAGGGACTAGCGGGAGTCGGGGAGCAGTTCTTC.